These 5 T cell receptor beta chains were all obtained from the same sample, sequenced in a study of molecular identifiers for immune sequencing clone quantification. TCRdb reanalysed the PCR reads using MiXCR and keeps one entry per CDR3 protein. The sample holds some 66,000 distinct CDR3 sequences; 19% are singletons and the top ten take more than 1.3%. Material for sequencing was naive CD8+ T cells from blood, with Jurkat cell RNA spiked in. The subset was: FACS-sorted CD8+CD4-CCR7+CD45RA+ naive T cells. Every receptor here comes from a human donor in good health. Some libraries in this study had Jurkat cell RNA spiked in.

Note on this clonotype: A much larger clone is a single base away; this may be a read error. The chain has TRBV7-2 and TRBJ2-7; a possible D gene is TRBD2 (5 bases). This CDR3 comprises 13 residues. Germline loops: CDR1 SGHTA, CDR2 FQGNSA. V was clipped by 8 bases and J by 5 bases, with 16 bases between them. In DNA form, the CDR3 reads TGTGCCAGCGCGCCCCGGGGTTACGACGAGCAGTACTTC. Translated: CASAPRGYDEQYF.

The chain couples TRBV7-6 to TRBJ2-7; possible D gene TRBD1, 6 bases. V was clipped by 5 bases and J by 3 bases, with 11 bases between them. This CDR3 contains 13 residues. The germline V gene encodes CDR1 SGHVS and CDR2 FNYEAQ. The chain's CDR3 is CASSNRDNYEQYF. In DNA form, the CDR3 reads TGTGCCAGCAGCAACCGGGACAACTACGAGCAGTACTTC. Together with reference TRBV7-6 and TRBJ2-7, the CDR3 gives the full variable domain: GAGVSQSPRYKVTKRGQDVALRCDPISGHVSLYWYRQALGQGPEFLTYFNYEAQQDKSGLPNDRFSAERPEGSISTLTIQRTEQRDSAMYRCASSNRDNYEQYFGPGTRLTVT.

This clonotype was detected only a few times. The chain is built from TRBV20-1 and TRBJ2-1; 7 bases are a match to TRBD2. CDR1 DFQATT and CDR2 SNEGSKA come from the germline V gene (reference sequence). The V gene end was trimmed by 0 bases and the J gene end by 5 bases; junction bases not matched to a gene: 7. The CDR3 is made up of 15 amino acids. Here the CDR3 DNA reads TGCAGTGCTAGAGATCGGCGGGAGCGCAACAATGAGCAGTTCTTC. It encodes CSARDRRERNNEQFF.

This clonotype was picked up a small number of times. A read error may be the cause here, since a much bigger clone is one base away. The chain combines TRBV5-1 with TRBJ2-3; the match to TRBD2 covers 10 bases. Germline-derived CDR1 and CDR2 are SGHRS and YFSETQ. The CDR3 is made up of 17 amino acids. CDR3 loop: CASSLRASGSLADTRYF. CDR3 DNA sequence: TGCGCCAGCAGCTTGAGGGCTAGCGGGAGTTTGGCAGATACGCGGTATTTT.

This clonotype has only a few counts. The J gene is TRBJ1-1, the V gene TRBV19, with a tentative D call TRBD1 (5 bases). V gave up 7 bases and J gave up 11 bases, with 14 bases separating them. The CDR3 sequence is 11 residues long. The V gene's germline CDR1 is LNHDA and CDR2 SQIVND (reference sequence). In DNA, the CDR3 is TGTGCCAGTATCCAGGGAAGCGAGGCTTTCTTT. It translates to CASIQGSEAFF.